This T cell receptor (beta chain) is from a study of cytomegalovirus exposure and HLA in healthy donors. Background on the study: In an earlier analysis, around 120 million unique TCR beta sequences were found from some 200 million T cells. Study-wide results and caveats: A link between a missense DCLRE1C variant and TCR beta V- and J-gene trimming emerged from a later analysis. Cytomegalovirus-associated TCR beta chains were listed, numbering 164.

Both 60 Vbeta primers and 13 Jbeta primers went into the PCR. Profiled with immunoSEQ multiplex PCR; TCRdb holds only in-frame clones, not every one. The data hold some 150,000 clones, with 70% to 85% observed a single time. With regard to this clone: Its cognate antigen is unknown.

Each donor was nominally healthy when sampled (though unrecorded immune exposures were likely). V shed 7 bases and J shed 2 bases, with 12 bases lying between them. The CDR3 sequence is 13 residues long. Germline CDR1 is SGHAT and CDR2 is FQNNGV. The TCR was taken from a woman in her forties or fifties in good health and CMV-seropositive. The V gene is TRBV11-2, the J gene TRBJ2-7; D is possibly TRBD1 (6 bases). Sequencing was done on a sample of PBMCs. Here the CDR3 reads CASTQGSTYEQYF. CDR3 in DNA: TGTGCCAGCACGCAGGGGTCCACCTACGAGCAGTACTTC. The full variable domain, rest sourced from reference TRBV11-2 and TRBJ2-7, is EAGVAQSPRYKIIEKRQSVAFWCNPISGHATLYWYQQILGQGPKLLIQFQNNGVVDDSQLPKDRFSAERLKGVDSTLKIQPAKLEDSAVYLCASTQGSTYEQYFGPGTRLTVT.